This T cell receptor (beta chain) comes out of a study of vaccination and CD4 T cells after COVID-19. Study-level information: Vaccinees got either two BNT162b2 doses or two mRNA-1273 doses. Stimulation used overlapping spike peptides from SARS-CoV-2, HCoV-NL63, HCoV-OC43 and HCoV-229E.

The germline V gene encodes CDR1 MNHEY and CDR2 SVGEGT. V gave up 5 bases and J gave up 2 bases, with 12 bases separating them. The CDR3 is 14 amino acids. Time point given: late sampling 161 to 241 days after vaccination in a few convalescent patients. Treatment defined: roughly 10-day PBMC culture with coronavirus spike peptide pools or control peptides (ViraFEST assay). Once obtained from cultured CD4+ T cells, the DNA was sequenced using the Oncomine TCR Beta short-read assay. TCRdb passed the PCR reads through MiXCR, listing each CDR3 protein once. The repertoire has around 19,000 distinct CDR3 sequences, around a third of them found once; the top ten carry around 2.6%. As regards this clonotype: Its antigen is currently unknown.

Sequenced here: CD4+ T cells from blood, cultured in vitro, sampled about 7 months after SARS-CoV-2 vaccination. The chain uses TRBV6-2 or TRBV6-3 and TRBJ2-5; D not resolved. The receptor was isolated from a human donor who had recovered from COVID-19. CDR3 in amino acids: CASSRSLEQETQYF. In DNA form, the CDR3 reads TGTGCCAGCAGTCGATCCCTAGAGCAAGAGACCCAGTACTTC.